The next 14 T cell receptor beta chains were all read from a single sample in a study of blood T cell repertoires in COVID-19. The assay was immunoSEQ multiplex PCR, and TCRdb's table has in-frame clones only and misses some. The sample contains 250,000 or so clones, 91% of which appear only once. The sample taken for sequencing was PBMCs or T cells enriched from blood (not recorded which). Receptor source: a man aged 35 to 55 who had been exposed to COVID-19.

This sequence joins TRBV13 and TRBJ2-7; 7 bases are shared with TRBD2. This CDR3 comprises 15 residues. The J segment lost 7 bases and the V segment lost 5 bases, leaving 14 bases of the junction unmatched. Per germline, CDR1 PRHDT and CDR2 FYEKMQ (reference sequence). CDR3 nucleotides: TGTGCCAGCAGCGGGCGGGAGCGCACCTTGGGGGAGCAGTACTTC. Amino acids: CASSGRERTLGEQYF.

The chain uses TRBV29-1 and TRBJ2-3, with a possible D match to TRBD2 (5 bases). The germline V and J ends were trimmed by 6 bases and 0 bases, with 13 bases remaining between them. Germline lookup yields CDR1 SQVTM and CDR2 ANQGSEA. The CDR3 spans 14 residues. This CDR3 is CSVSIARSTDTQYF. CDR3 sequence (DNA): TGCAGCGTGTCTATAGCGCGTAGCACAGATACGCAGTATTTT.

The chain uses TRBV2 and TRBJ1-1, with TRBD1 matching over 8 bases. V dropped 6 bases and J dropped 4; count of bases not matched to a gene: 13. This CDR3 comprises 16 residues. Germline-derived CDR1 and CDR2 are SNHLY and FYNNEI. The CDR3 bases are TGTGCCAGCAGAAGCGGGACAGGCCGTCAGGGCACTGAAGCTTTCTTT. This translates into CASRSGTGRQGTEAFF.

Only a few counts were recorded for this clone. V and J are TRBV19 and TRBJ2-3; 8 bases agree with TRBD2. Germline V gene data show CDR1 as LNHDA and CDR2 as SQIVND (reference sequence). V gave up 5 bases and J gave up 4 bases; unmatched junction bases: 20. The CDR3 sequence is 19 residues long. CDR3 sequence (DNA): TGTGCCAGTAGTCCAGAGGCCGTCGCTAGGAGCGGGAGAGCAGATACGCAGTATTTT. Translated: CASSPEAVARSGRADTQYF.

The chain uses TRBV6-5 and TRBJ1-3; D perhaps matches TRBD1 (5 bases). V lost 8 bases and J lost 1, with 6 bases in between. The V gene's germline CDR1 is MNHEY and CDR2 SVGAGI. The CDR3 consists of 12 residues. CDR3 residues: CASGASGNTIYF. CDR3 nucleotide sequence: TGTGCCAGCGGGGCATCTGGAAACACCATATATTTT.

This clone was found once. The chain couples TRBV2 to TRBJ2-1, with 8 bases aligning to TRBD2. The CDR3 contains 17 residues. Trimming removed 7 bases from V and 5 bases from J; junction bases left unmatched: 16. Germline V gene lookup returns CDR1 SNHLY and CDR2 FYNNEI. The CDR3 coding sequence is TGTGCCAGCACCACCGGGTGGCGGGAGGCCGTCAACAATGAGCAGTTCTTC. Translation gives CASTTGWREAVNNEQFF.

The chain links TRBV28 to TRBJ1-1; tentative D call: TRBD1 (6 bases). CDR1 MDHEN and CDR2 SYDVKM come from the germline V gene. There are 13 residues in the CDR3. Trimming pared 1 base from V and 8 bases from J, leaving 11 bases between. Here the CDR3 reads CASSLSGAREAFF. CDR3 nucleotides: TGTGCCAGCAGTTTATCAGGGGCGCGGGAAGCTTTCTTT.

V is TRBV5-8 and J is TRBJ1-5; TRBD1 is a possible D gene (5 bases). The CDR3 sequence is 13 residues long. In germline, CDR1 is SGHTS, CDR2 YDEGEE. The ends were cut back, 4 bases at V and 8 bases at J, with 13 bases in the middle. CDR3 nucleotide sequence: TGTGCCAGCAGCCTGGGGCTGATGAAGCCCCAGCATTTT. Protein product: CASSLGLMKPQHF.

The chain links TRBV10-3 to TRBJ2-1; 10 bases align to TRBD2. Germline CDR1 and CDR2: ENHRY and SYGVKD. V lost 5 bases to trimming and J lost 6 bases; unmatched junction nucleotides: 4. This CDR3 is built from 14 residues. The CDR3 reads CAISQAGGANEQFF. The CDR3 bases are TGTGCCATCAGTCAAGCGGGAGGGGCCAATGAGCAGTTCTTC.

The V gene is TRBV9, the J gene TRBJ1-1, with unresolved D. Trimming took 3 bases from V and 5 from J, leaving 11 bases between them. Germline V gives CDR1 SGDLS, CDR2 YYNGEE. The CDR3 extends over 13 amino acids. This CDR3 reads CASSGAKSTEAFF. CDR3 nucleotide sequence: TGTGCCAGCAGCGGAGCAAAGAGTACTGAAGCTTTCTTT.

CDR3 coding DNA: TGCGCCAGCAGCCAACCATACAGGGGGCGGAACACTGAAGCTTTCTTT. Protein sequence: CASSQPYRGRNTEAFF. This sequence joins TRBV4-1 and TRBJ1-1; 9 positions agree with TRBD1. This CDR3 spans 16 amino acids. The germline CDR1 and CDR2 sequences are MGHRA and YSYEKL. V shed 2 bases, J shed 1 base, and the junction held 5 bases outside the gene matches.

The chain employs TRBV28 and TRBJ2-3, with 8 bases fitting TRBD1. Trimming took 1 base from V and 11 from J; bases not matched to a gene: 8. From germline, CDR1 is MDHEN and CDR2 SYDVKM. This CDR3 has 14 residues. The CDR3 sequence: CASSLSGGGFRQYF. As DNA, the CDR3 is TGTGCCAGCAGTTTATCAGGGGGCGGGTTTAGGCAGTATTTT.

The chain links TRBV9 to TRBJ2-7; unclear D gene. The CDR3 has 17 amino acids. V lost 3 bases to trimming and J lost 3 bases, with 22 bases between them. The germline V gene encodes CDR1 SGDLS and CDR2 YYNGEE. The DNA of the CDR3 is TGTGCCAGCAGCGCCCAACCAACCCCCCACTACTACTACGAGCAGTACTTC. This codes for CASSAQPTPHYYYEQYF.

This chain joins TRBV11-2 and TRBJ2-1; 8 bases map to TRBD1. The trim removed 2 bases at V and 1 base at J, leaving 1 base unmatched. This CDR3 is 15 amino acids long. Germline lookup yields CDR1 SGHAT and CDR2 FQNNGV. DNA for the CDR3: TGTGCCAGCAGCTTACGGACAGGGTCCTACAATGAGCAGTTCTTC. The encoded protein is CASSLRTGSYNEQFF.